Below, 27 T cell receptor beta chains from the same sample are listed, as sequenced in a study of early T cells in non-severe SARS-CoV-2 infection. TCRdb reprocessed the 5' RACE reads with MiXCR, giving one entry per CDR3 protein. The sample lists about 110,000 distinct CDR3 sequences, 11% occurring once. Input material: whole blood. These receptors originate from an adult who was a healthcare worker with PCR-confirmed SARS-CoV-2 infection or an uninfected control (not recorded which).

This chain uses TRBV28 with TRBJ2-7; TRBD2 is a possible D gene (6 bases). In germline, CDR1 is MDHEN, CDR2 SYDVKM. The ends were cut back, 5 bases at V and 4 bases at J, with 15 bases in the middle. This CDR3 is 14 amino acids long. CDR3 amino acids: CASSRGWGRYEQYF. The CDR3, as DNA: TGTGCCAGCAGTCGGGGATGGGGGAGGTACGAGCAGTACTTC. Looking up the rest from reference TRBV28 and TRBJ2-7 gives the full variable domain: DVKVTQSSRYLVKRTGEKVFLECVQDMDHENMFWYRQDPGLGLRLIYFSYDVKMKEKGDIPEGYSVSREKKERFSLILESASTNQTSMYLCASSRGWGRYEQYFGPGTRLTVT.

There are a few counts of this clonotype. This chain uses TRBV11-2 with TRBJ2-1, with 8 bases identical to TRBD2. V lost 2 bases and J lost 9; bases outside the gene matches: 9. The CDR3 consists of 15 residues. Germline V gene data show CDR1 as SGHAT and CDR2 as FQNNGV. The CDR3 protein is CASSLSAGGRGEQFF. The CDR3 DNA is TGTGCCAGCAGCTTATCGGCGGGAGGCCGCGGTGAGCAGTTCTTC.

This clonotype appeared many times. The chain employs TRBV27 and TRBJ2-7; D is perhaps TRBD2 (6 bases). The CDR3 is 16 residues long. The V end was cut by 2 bases, the J end by 0 bases, with 14 bases between. Looked up from germline, CDR1 is MNHEY and CDR2 is SMNVEV (reference sequence). The CDR3 loop is CASSLRAGSGSYEQYF. The CDR3 bases are TGTGCCAGCAGTTTAAGGGCGGGGTCGGGCTCCTACGAGCAGTACTTC.

This clonotype was picked up many times. The chain couples TRBV29-1 to TRBJ2-7; D is undetermined. Germline V gene lookup returns CDR1 SQVTM and CDR2 ANQGSEA. Trimming left V 4 bases short and J 5 bases short, with 12 bases between. The CDR3 extends over 12 amino acids. The CDR3 coding sequence is TGCAGCGTTGCCCCCCGGACCCACGAGCAGTACTTC. The encoded protein is CSVAPRTHEQYF.

With regard to this clonotype: One base away lies a much larger clone, so this may be a sequencing read error. The V and J genes are TRBV5-1 and TRBJ2-7; 7 nucleotides agree with TRBD2. This CDR3 comprises 14 residues. Germline V gene lookup returns CDR1 SGHRS and CDR2 YFSETQ. The CDR3 is CASSLSGTGYEQHF. CDR3 DNA: TGCGCCAGCAGCTTGAGCGGGACGGGATACGAGCAGCACTTC.

This clonotype was counted many times. The gene calls are TRBV10-3 and TRBJ2-3; D may correspond to TRBD1 or TRBD2 (5 bases each). V shed 11 bases and J shed 1 base, with 16 bases lying between them. Germline CDR1 ENHRY, CDR2 SYGVKD. The CDR3 has 14 residues. CDR3 DNA sequence: TGTGCCCTCCCGGGACCGGGTGGCACAGATACGCAGTATTTT. Translated, it gives CALPGPGGTDTQYF.

Remarks on this clonotype: One base away lies a much larger clone, so this may be a sequencing read error. This chain joins TRBV28 and TRBJ2-7; TRBD2 matches 13 bases. Germline loops: CDR1 MDHEN, CDR2 SYDVKM. This CDR3 comprises 18 residues. Losses at the gene ends were 5 bases for V and 3 bases for J; bases not matched to a gene: 13. The CDR3 DNA is TGTGCCAGCAGTCATGTGCCCGGGACTAGCGGGAAACGCTACGAGCAGTACTTC. Translating gives CASSHVPGTSGKRYEQYF. Variable domain in full (rest from reference TRBV28 and TRBJ2-7): DVKVTQSSRYLVKRTGEKVFLECVQDMDHENMFWYRQDPGLGLRLIYFSYDVKMKEKGDIPEGYSVSREKKERFSLILESASTNQTSMYLCASSHVPGTSGKRYEQYFGPGTRLTVT.

This clonotype showed up just a few times. The chain combines TRBV7-9 with TRBJ2-2; 7 bases line up with TRBD1. Trimming cost V 6 bases and J 3 bases; bases outside gene matches: 4. This CDR3 is 14 amino acids long. Germline V gene data show CDR1 as SEHNR and CDR2 as FQNEAQ (reference sequence). The CDR3 DNA reads as TGTGCCAGCAGGGTCCAGGGGGACACCGGGGAGCTGTTTTTT. Encoded protein: CASRVQGDTGELFF.

This clonotype has a count of ten or more. This chain connects TRBV11-2 to TRBJ2-3; possibly TRBD2 for D (6 bases). Trimming removed 6 bases from V and 2 bases from J, with 6 bases in between. Germline loops: CDR1 SGHAT, CDR2 FQNNGV. The CDR3 runs 12 residues. This chain's CDR3 is CASRRDTDTQYF. In DNA, the CDR3 is TGTGCCAGCAGGCGGGACACAGATACGCAGTATTTT.

This clonotype has more than one count but fewer than ten. This chain joins TRBV3-1 and TRBJ2-2; D possibly corresponds to TRBD1 (6 bases). Germline V CDR1 and CDR2: LGHDT, YNNKEL (reference sequence). V lost 0 bases and J lost 2, with 13 bases in between. This CDR3 is built from 17 residues. The CDR3 region is CASSQDSPGVNTGELFF. The CDR3 nucleotides are TGTGCCAGCAGCCAAGATTCGCCAGGGGTCAACACCGGGGAGCTGTTTTTT.

The rearrangement links TRBV4-1 to TRBJ1-6, with unresolved D. From germline, CDR1 is MGHRA and CDR2 YSYEKL. Trimming removed 5 bases at V and 9 bases at J, with 8 bases between. The CDR3 has 12 residues. The CDR3, as DNA: TGCGCCAGCAGCTTCATTGGTTCACCCCTCCACTTT. Its translation: CASSFIGSPLHF.

This clonotype came up a few times. This chain uses TRBV2 with TRBJ2-1, with D possibly TRBD2 on 5 matching bases. Germline CDR1 is SNHLY and CDR2 is FYNNEI. This CDR3 spans 11 amino acids. V lost 8 bases to trimming and J lost 7 bases, with 9 bases between them. The CDR3 DNA reads as TGTGCCAGCGGGCGGGTTAATGAGCAGTTCTTC. Encoded protein: CASGRVNEQFF.

V and J are TRBV5-1 and TRBJ2-7; 7 bases map to TRBD1. The junction had 0 bases not matched to a gene; V was cut back by 0 bases and J by 0 bases. This CDR3 contains 14 residues. Germline V gene sequence: CDR1 SGHRS, CDR2 YFSETQ. The CDR3 nucleotides read TGCGCCAGCAGCTTGGGGGACAGCTCCTACGAGCAGTACTTC. This encodes CASSLGDSSYEQYF.

This clonotype was picked up many times. This chain joins TRBV6-5 and TRBJ2-5; 12 nucleotides line up with TRBD2. CDR1 is MNHEY and CDR2 is SVGAGI in the germline V gene. With V trimmed by 0 bases and J by 7 bases, 9 bases remained unmatched. The CDR3 length is 17 residues. The CDR3 nucleotides read TGTGCCAGCAGTTACTCGAGGTCTAGCGGGAGGGGGGGGACCCAGTACTTC. Amino acids: CASSYSRSSGRGGTQYF.

This clonotype was picked up a small number of times. The chain uses TRBV4-3 and TRBJ1-2, with D unresolved. Trimming left V 0 bases short and J 6 bases short, with 8 bases between. This CDR3 contains 13 residues. Germline V gives CDR1 LGHNA, CDR2 YSLEER. The CDR3 loop reads CASSQDPWDGYTF. CDR3 DNA: TGCGCCAGCAGCCAAGATCCCTGGGATGGCTACACCTTC.

This clonotype was seen many times. The V gene is TRBV21-1, the J gene TRBJ2-4; the table assigns TRBD1, which was not confirmed against the DNA. TRBV21-1 is a listed pseudogene. The CDR3 is 17 residues long. The CDR3 spells CASSLQGGGLAKNIQYF. Written as DNA, the CDR3 is TGTGCCAGCAGCCTCCAAGGAGGGGGACTAGCCAAAAACATTCAGTACTTC.

The rearrangement joins TRBV4-3 to TRBJ2-5; 11 positions agree with TRBD2. From germline, CDR1 is LGHNA and CDR2 YSLEER. The CDR3 loop spans 16 amino acids. The trim removed 0 bases at V and 4 bases at J, leaving 4 bases unmatched. In DNA form, the CDR3 reads TGCGCCAGCAGCCAAGATCGCCTAGCGGGAGGAGAGACCCAGTACTTC. It encodes CASSQDRLAGGETQYF.

This chain links TRBV7-2 with TRBJ1-2, with TRBD1 as a possible D gene (6 bases). Between the trimmed V and J ends, which lost 7 bases and 2 bases, there was a span of 20 bases. Germline CDR1 SGHTA, CDR2 FQGNSA. The CDR3 is made up of 16 amino acids. Here the CDR3 reads CASTPASGQKNYGYTF. The CDR3 nucleotides are TGTGCCAGCACCCCGGCTTCAGGACAGAAAAACTATGGCTACACCTTC. Together with reference TRBV7-2 and TRBJ1-2, the CDR3 gives the full variable domain: GAGVSQSPSNKVTEKGKDVELRCDPISGHTALYWYRQSLGQGLEFLIYFQGNSAPDKSGLPSDRFSAERTGGSVSTLTIQRTQQEDSAVYLCASTPASGQKNYGYTFGSGTRLTVV.

In its sample, this clonotype was seen many times. The chain combines TRBV7-6 with TRBJ1-1; D gene unclear. Germline V lookup: CDR1 SGHVS, CDR2 FNYEAQ. This CDR3 region has 17 residues. Trimming removed 1 base from V and 0 bases from J, with 15 bases in between. CDR3 DNA: TGTGCCAGCAGCTTAGAGAAGAAGAGATTTATGAACACTGAAGCTTTCTTT. The encoded protein is CASSLEKKRFMNTEAFF.

The V gene is TRBV5-1, the J gene TRBJ2-3; D unresolved. Trimming cost V 4 bases and J 1 base, with 16 bases left between them. This CDR3 is built from 16 residues. CDR1 and CDR2 from the germline V gene are SGHRS and YFSETQ. CDR3 nucleotide sequence: TGCGCCAGCAGCCTCTTGGACGGCCTGGGCACAGATACGCAGTATTTT. This encodes CASSLLDGLGTDTQYF.

The CDR3 DNA is TGTGCCAGCAGTTACACGGGGGTTGAAAAACTGTTTTTT. It specifies CASSYTGVEKLFF. The rearrangement joins TRBV6-5 to TRBJ1-4; tentatively, D is TRBD1 (5 bases). The CDR3 spans 13 residues. V lost 2 bases and J lost 7, with 8 bases in between. The germline V gene encodes CDR1 MNHEY and CDR2 SVGAGI.

This clonotype appeared many times. The V gene is TRBV4-1, the J gene TRBJ2-1, with D possibly matching TRBD1 (6 bases). Trimming stripped 1 base from V and 10 bases from J, with 11 bases between. CDR3 length equals 13 residues. Germline CDR1 MGHRA, CDR2 YSYEKL. The CDR3 reads CASSQGRTDEQFF. CDR3 bases: TGCGCCAGCAGCCAAGGAAGGACAGACGAGCAGTTCTTC.

A few counts support this clonotype. This chain joins TRBV5-1 and TRBJ2-3, with D possibly matching TRBD1 (5 bases). CDR3 size: 12 residues. Germline-derived CDR1 and CDR2 are SGHRS and YFSETQ. The V end lost 3 bases, the J end lost 9 bases, and 11 bases lay between the germline ends. Here the CDR3 reads CASSSEGETQYF. The CDR3 DNA is TGCGCCAGCAGCTCGGAAGGGGAAACGCAGTATTTT.

The gene calls are TRBV12-3 or TRBV12-4 and TRBJ1-1; D is possibly TRBD1 (6 bases). V was shortened by 4 bases and J by 10 bases, with 13 bases between the two germline ends. The CDR3 contains 12 residues. CDR3 in amino acids: CASSWGTSGAFF. CDR3 coding DNA: TGTGCCAGCAGTTGGGGGACATCCGGAGCTTTCTTT.

This clonotype was observed at least ten times. The chain couples TRBV6-6 to TRBJ1-2; no clear D. CDR1 MNHNY and CDR2 SVGAGI come from the germline V gene (reference sequence). V shed 8 bases and J shed 8 bases, with 12 bases lying between them. This CDR3 has 11 amino acids. The CDR3 region has the DNA TGTGCCAGCGGGGAGACACTCGGCTACACCTTC. Translated, it gives CASGETLGYTF.

The chain is built from TRBV3-1 and TRBJ2-3; no definite D call. The V gene lost 0 bases and the J gene lost 1 base, with 11 bases spanning the gap. CDR3 size: 16 residues. Per the germline V gene, CDR1 is LGHDT and CDR2 is YNNKEL (reference sequence). The CDR3 nucleotides are TGTGCCAGCAGCCAAGACCTACTAATTGGCACAGATACGCAGTATTTT. The encoded protein is CASSQDLLIGTDTQYF.

This clonotype was found many times. The chain uses TRBV28 and TRBJ2-7, with 7 bases lining up with TRBD2. V was clipped by 5 bases and J by 4 bases; unmatched bases: 17. Germline CDR1 reads MDHEN; CDR2 reads SYDVKM. The CDR3 runs to 17 residues. CDR3 residues: CASSSLLFGVREYEQYF. The CDR3, as DNA: TGTGCCAGCAGTAGCTTACTCTTTGGTGTGCGGGAGTACGAGCAGTACTTC.